This note documents a single T cell receptor beta chain sequence. The sample belongs to a study of cytomegalovirus exposure and HLA in healthy donors. The study ran its PCR with 60 Vbeta and 13 Jbeta primers. Repertoires were generated with immunoSEQ multiplex PCR, while TCRdb's copy carries only in-frame clones and drops some. This sample yields 95,000 to 100,000 clones, of which approximately 80% are seen a single time; roughly 3.2% belongs to the top ten. Germline V gene lookup returns CDR1 MDHEN and CDR2 SYDVKM. This CDR3 is built from 14 residues. Trimming shortened V by 2 bases and J by 1 base, and 5 bases separated the two germline ends.

Source material: PBMCs. The chain recombines TRBV28 with TRBJ2-2; D gene ambiguous. The sequence was obtained from a middle-aged man in good health and CMV-seronegative. The CDR3 nucleotides are TGTGCCAGCAGTTTAGTAGAGAACACCGGGGAGCTGTTTTTT. Its translation: CASSLVENTGELFF.